The present entry profiles one TCR beta chain with its context. The CDR3 contains 14 residues. The ends were cut back, 6 bases at V and 0 bases at J, with 11 bases in the middle. Germline V gene data show CDR1 as SGHRS and CDR2 as YFSETQ. The data are from a study of blood T cell repertoires in COVID-19. Study in general: Sites in the United States, Italy and Spain provided acute and convalescent COVID-19 samples. PBMCs, B-cell-depleted T cells, or T cells provided the cDNA or gDNA that made up the material.

One Seattle source followed patients from active infection through their disease course. In the original processing: Estimates of nucleated cell counts were drawn from the amplification of reference gene primers. Libraries were prepared by immunoSEQ multiplex PCR; TCRdb keeps only in-frame clonotypes and omits some of them. For V, J and clone size, that table is used; D and trimming come from the DNA. The sample shows some 200,000 clones, over 80% of them seen only once. This TCR derives from a man in his sixties with COVID-19, enrolled during active disease. The chain is built from TRBV5-1 and TRBJ2-3, with a weak D call TRBD1 (5 bases). The material sequenced was peripheral blood. CDR3 residues: CASTAGYSTDTQYF. The CDR3 coding sequence is TGCGCCAGCACCGCAGGGTATAGCACAGATACGCAGTATTTT.